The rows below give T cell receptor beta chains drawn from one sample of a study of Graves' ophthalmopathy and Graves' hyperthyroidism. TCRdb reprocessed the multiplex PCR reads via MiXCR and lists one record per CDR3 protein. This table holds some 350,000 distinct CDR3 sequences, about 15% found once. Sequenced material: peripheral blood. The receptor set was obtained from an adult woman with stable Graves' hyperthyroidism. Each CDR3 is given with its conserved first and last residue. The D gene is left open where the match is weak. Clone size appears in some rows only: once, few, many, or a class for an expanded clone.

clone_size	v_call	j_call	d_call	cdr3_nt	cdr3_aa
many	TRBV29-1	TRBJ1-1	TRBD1	TGCAGCGTTGTTAGGTCAGGGGGGTTGTCAGCTGAAGCTTTCTTT	CSVVRSGGLSAEAFF
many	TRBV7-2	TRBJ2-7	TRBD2	TGTGCCAGCAGCAAGACTAGCGGGGCCTACGAGCAGTACTTC	CASSKTSGAYEQYF
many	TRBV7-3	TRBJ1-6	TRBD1	TGTGCCAGCAGCACGGGACAGGGAAGTTCACCCCTCCACTTT	CASSTGQGSSPLHF
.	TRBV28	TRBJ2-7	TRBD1	TGTGCCAGCAGTTCCGAGCAGGGGGAATCTTCCTACGAGCAGTACTTC	CASSSEQGESSYEQYF
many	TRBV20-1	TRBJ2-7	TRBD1	TGCAGTGCACAGGGACAGGCAAACTACGAGCAGTACTTC	CSAQGQANYEQYF
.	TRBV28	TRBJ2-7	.	TGTGCCAGCAACGCGGGCCGGACCCTCTACGAGCAGTACTTC	CASNAGRTLYEQYF
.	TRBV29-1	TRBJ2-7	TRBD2	TGCAGCGTTTCTGGGACTAGCAGTCTCTACGAGCAGTACTTC	CSVSGTSSLYEQYF
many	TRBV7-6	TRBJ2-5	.	TGTGCCAGCAGCTTAGGACCAATCCAAGAGACCCAGTACTTC	CASSLGPIQETQYF
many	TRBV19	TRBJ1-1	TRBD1	TGTGCCAGCCACAAGATCAGGGGGCGAACTGAAGCTTTCTTT	CASHKIRGRTEAFF
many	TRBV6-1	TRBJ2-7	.	TGTGCCAGCAGTGTGGAGAGGGCCCACGAGCAGTACTTC	CASSVERAHEQYF
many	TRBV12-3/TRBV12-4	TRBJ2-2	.	TGTGCCACCTCCGGCCGTGCCGGGGAGCTGTTTTTT	CATSGRAGELFF
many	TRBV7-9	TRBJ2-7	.	TGTGCCAGCAGCTTAGATCCAGCCAACTACGAGCAGTACTTC	CASSLDPANYEQYF
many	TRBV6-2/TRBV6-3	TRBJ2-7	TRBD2	TGTGCCAGCAAGGGACTATCATTGAACGAGCAGTACTTC	CASKGLSLNEQYF
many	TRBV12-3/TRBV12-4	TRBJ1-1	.	TGTGCCAGCCTCTACGCAGACACTGAAGCTTCCTTT	CASLYADTEASF
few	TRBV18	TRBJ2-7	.	TGTGCCAGCTCTCAGGAGGGGAGCTCCTACGAGCAGTACTTC	CASSQEGSSYEQYF
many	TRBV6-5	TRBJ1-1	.	TGTGCCAGCCTCGGGAGAGGGGGAAACACTGAAGCTTTCTTT	CASLGRGGNTEAFF
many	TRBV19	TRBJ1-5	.	TGTGCCACCAGCAGGGGAATATGGAATCAGCCCCAGCATTTT	CATSRGIWNQPQHF
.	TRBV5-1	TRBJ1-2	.	TGCGCCAGCAGACGGGTTTCCGCCTATGGCTACACCTTC	CASRRVSAYGYTF
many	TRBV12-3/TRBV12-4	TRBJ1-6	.	TGTGCCAGCAGTCGGACGAGACCCTATAATTCACCCCTCCACTTT	CASSRTRPYNSPLHF
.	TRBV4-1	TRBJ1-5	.	TGCGCCAGCAGCCAAGAAGGGGCGGGGGGGGGCAATATTCAGCCCCAGCATTTT	CASSQEGAGGGNIQPQHF
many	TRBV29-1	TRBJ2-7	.	TGCAGCGTTGAAGGTGGCCAACCGAGGGAGCAGTACTTC	CSVEGGQPREQYF
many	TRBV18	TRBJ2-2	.	TGTGCCAGCTCACCAACAGACAACACCGGGGAGCTGTTTTTT	CASSPTDNTGELFF
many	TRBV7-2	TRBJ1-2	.	TGTGCCAGCAGCTTAGCGGTGGCCAGTTACTATGGCTACACCTTC	CASSLAVASYYGYTF
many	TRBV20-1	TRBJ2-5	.	TGCAGTGCTAGTAAGTCAGGTCCGCAAGAGACCCAGTACTTC	CSASKSGPQETQYF
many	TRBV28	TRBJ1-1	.	TGTGCCAGCAGTTCCCCCGAGGGGGGTTCATACACTGAAGCTTTCTTT	CASSSPEGGSYTEAFF
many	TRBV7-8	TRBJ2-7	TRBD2	TGTGCCAGCAGCTTAGAGGGCAGTAGGAGCGGGAGTCTGACCTACGAGCAGTACTTC	CASSLEGSRSGSLTYEQYF